The rows below give T cell receptor beta chains drawn from one sample of a study of cytomegalovirus exposure and HLA in healthy donors. Data came from immunoSEQ multiplex PCR; TCRdb stores just in-frame clones and leaves some out. Its table lists 30,000 to 40,000 clones. The sequenced sample was PBMCs. These receptors all come from a human donor in good health. CDR3s include the opening cysteine and the closing phenylalanine or tryptophan. Fields, in order: CDR3 length, J gene, V gene, D gene, CDR3 DNA, CDR3 protein. A D gene is named only where the DNA matches it firmly.

cdr3_length: 15; j_call: TRBJ2-7; v_call: TRBV28; d_call: TRBD1; cdr3_nt: TGTGCCAGCAGTTTGTTAGGGACAGGGGTCTACGAGCAGTACTTC; cdr3_aa: CASSLLGTGVYEQYF
cdr3_length: 13; j_call: TRBJ1-2; v_call: TRBV19; d_call: TRBD1; cdr3_nt: TGTGCCAGTAGTATTGGTACAGGGGATGGCTACACCTTC; cdr3_aa: CASSIGTGDGYTF
cdr3_length: 15; j_call: TRBJ2-3; v_call: TRBV18; d_call: TRBD1; cdr3_nt: TGTGCCAGCTCACCACCGGGGGACAGGGGGGATACGCAGTATTTT; cdr3_aa: CASSPPGDRGDTQYF
cdr3_length: 13; j_call: TRBJ1-1; v_call: TRBV19; d_call: .; cdr3_nt: TGTGCCAGTAGTATCGAAGGGGTCACTGAAGCTTTCTTT; cdr3_aa: CASSIEGVTEAFF
cdr3_length: 15; j_call: TRBJ2-1; v_call: TRBV7-3; d_call: TRBD1; cdr3_nt: TGTGCCAGCAGCTCTGGACAGGGCCCCTACAATGAGCAGTTCTTC; cdr3_aa: CASSSGQGPYNEQFF
cdr3_length: 15; j_call: TRBJ2-2; v_call: TRBV5-1; d_call: .; cdr3_nt: TGCGCCAGCAGCGCCGGGGACAATTTGGTCGGGGAGCTGTTTTTT; cdr3_aa: CASSAGDNLVGELFF
cdr3_length: 14; j_call: TRBJ1-6; v_call: TRBV27; d_call: .; cdr3_nt: TGTGCCAGCCGGTTCTGGTCCTATAATTCACCCCTCCACTTT; cdr3_aa: CASRFWSYNSPLHF
cdr3_length: 14; j_call: TRBJ1-1; v_call: TRBV29-1; d_call: TRBD1; cdr3_nt: TGCAGCGTTTGGGACAGGGGGTCGAGCACTGAAGCTTTCTTT; cdr3_aa: CSVWDRGSSTEAFF
cdr3_length: 14; j_call: TRBJ2-7; v_call: TRBV5-8; d_call: .; cdr3_nt: TGTGCCAGCAGCTTAGGTGACAGCCGCTACGAGCAGTACTTC; cdr3_aa: CASSLGDSRYEQYF
cdr3_length: 14; j_call: TRBJ2-7; v_call: TRBV19; d_call: .; cdr3_nt: TGTGCCAGTAGTAGGCGGCCCTTGTCCTACGAGCAGTACTTC; cdr3_aa: CASSRRPLSYEQYF
cdr3_length: 13; j_call: TRBJ1-2; v_call: TRBV28; d_call: .; cdr3_nt: TGTGCCAGCAGTTTCGGGGGGATACAGGGCTACACCTTC; cdr3_aa: CASSFGGIQGYTF
cdr3_length: 14; j_call: TRBJ1-1; v_call: TRBV27; d_call: .; cdr3_nt: TGTGCCAGCAGTTTATACCCCGGGGGGACTGAAGCTTTCTTT; cdr3_aa: CASSLYPGGTEAFF
cdr3_length: 20; j_call: TRBJ2-6; v_call: TRBV7-3; d_call: TRBD1; cdr3_nt: TGTGCCAGCAGCTTAAGGGCGGGGACAGGGCCCACCTCTGGGGCCAACGTCCTGACTTTC; cdr3_aa: CASSLRAGTGPTSGANVLTF
cdr3_length: 14; j_call: TRBJ2-5; v_call: TRBV29-1; d_call: .; cdr3_nt: TGCAGCGTTGAGGGCAGAAAGTACCAAGAGACCCAGTACTTC; cdr3_aa: CSVEGRKYQETQYF
cdr3_length: 17; j_call: TRBJ2-6; v_call: TRBV13; d_call: .; cdr3_nt: TGTGCCAGCGCTCGGACGGGGAAGAGCTCTGGGGCCAACGTCCTGACTTTC; cdr3_aa: CASARTGKSSGANVLTF
cdr3_length: 14; j_call: TRBJ1-1; v_call: TRBV28; d_call: .; cdr3_nt: TGTGCCAGCAGTCACTTCCTCGGGAGGTCTGAAGCTTTCTTT; cdr3_aa: CASSHFLGRSEAFF
cdr3_length: 14; j_call: TRBJ2-7; v_call: TRBV6-1; d_call: TRBD1; cdr3_nt: TGTGCCAGCAGCAGGACAGGGATCTCCTACGAGCAGTACTTC; cdr3_aa: CASSRTGISYEQYF
cdr3_length: 14; j_call: TRBJ2-5; v_call: TRBV27; d_call: TRBD1; cdr3_nt: TGTGCCAGCAGTTCCCAGGGGGAGTTCATGGCCCAGTACTTC; cdr3_aa: CASSSQGEFMAQYF
cdr3_length: 15; j_call: TRBJ1-1; v_call: TRBV13; d_call: .; cdr3_nt: TGTGCCAGCAGCTTCCAGGGCCCCAGTACCCATGAAGCTTTCTTT; cdr3_aa: CASSFQGPSTHEAFF
cdr3_length: 14; j_call: TRBJ1-3; v_call: TRBV2; d_call: .; cdr3_nt: TGTGCCAGCAGACCTACCCGTTCTGGAAACACCATATATTTT; cdr3_aa: CASRPTRSGNTIYF
cdr3_length: 16; j_call: TRBJ2-3; v_call: TRBV14; d_call: TRBD2; cdr3_nt: TGTGCCAGCAGCCGAAGGCGGGGGGCGAGCACAGATACGCAGTATTTT; cdr3_aa: CASSRRRGASTDTQYF
cdr3_length: 15; j_call: TRBJ2-7; v_call: TRBV5-1; d_call: .; cdr3_nt: TGCGCCAGCAGCCCCCGGGGGACCCCCGCCTACGAGCAGTACTTC; cdr3_aa: CASSPRGTPAYEQYF